This TCR beta chain appears in the sequencing data of a study of blood T cell repertoires in COVID-19. Background on the study: Collection of acute and convalescent COVID-19 samples took place in the United States, Italy and Spain.

Original analysis: Reference gene primers were amplified, and this amplification served to estimate nucleated cell counts. Data came from immunoSEQ multiplex PCR; TCRdb stores just in-frame clones and leaves some out. For V, J and clone size, that table is used; D and trimming come from the DNA. The sample includes approximately 470,000 clones, roughly 90% of them seen just once. The germline V gene has CDR1 SGHRS and CDR2 YFSETQ. The length of the CDR3 is 15 residues. Germline trimming cut 3 bases from V and 3 bases from J; bases unmatched to any gene: 7. What the recovered Cohort 3 donors had was two negative PCRs, clearance, or symptom resolution.

V and J are TRBV5-1 and TRBJ1-1; 8 bases map to TRBD1. The sample consisted of PBMCs or T cells enriched from blood (not recorded which). This TCR came from a woman aged 18-29 years who had recovered from COVID-19. The CDR3: CASSSTGDEDTEAFF. The CDR3, as DNA: TGCGCCAGCAGCTCGACAGGGGACGAGGACACTGAAGCTTTCTTT.